A selection of T cell receptor beta chains follows, all from one sample in a study of beta chain features in type 1 diabetes. Sequencing used immunoSEQ multiplex PCR; TCRdb keeps in-frame clones, though not all of them. The repertoire holds approximately 150,000 clones, with approximately 9.8% as singletons. The sequencing sample was made of central memory CD4+ T cells from blood. These receptors were obtained from a middle-aged woman in good health. Each CDR3 is given with its conserved first and last residue. The order of the fields is clone size, D gene, J gene, CDR3 length, V gene, CDR3 protein, CDR3 DNA. D genes are given only for firm matches. Clone size is given for some rows only: seen once, a few or many times, or a class if the clone is expanded.

few TRBD2 TRBJ2-2 17 TRBV7-2 CASSRRVAGANTGELFF TGTGCCAGCAGCCGGAGGGTAGCGGGGGCGAACACCGGGGAGCTGTTTTTT
few TRBD1 TRBJ1-4 16 TRBV5-4 CASSSAGDRGNEKLFF TGTGCCAGCAGCTCCGCCGGCGACAGGGGAAATGAAAAACTGTTTTTT
. . TRBJ2-7 13 TRBV7-2 CASSPLPGHEQYF TGTGCCAGCAGCCCTCTCCCGGGTCACGAGCAGTACTTC
few . TRBJ1-1 13 TRBV2 CASSEARRTEAFF TGTGCCAGCAGTGAAGCGCGGAGGACTGAAGCTTTCTTT
. . TRBJ1-1 14 TRBV5-6 CASSFTGSNTEAFF TGTGCCAGCAGCTTTACAGGGTCGAACACTGAAGCTTTCTTT
. . TRBJ2-1 13 TRBV19 CASSIQGSNEQFF TGTGCCAGTAGTATTCAGGGGAGCAATGAGCAGTTCTTC
few TRBD1 TRBJ2-1 13 TRBV19 CASSIDLHRGQFF TGTGCCAGTAGTATAGATCTCCACAGGGGGCAGTTCTTC
. . TRBJ2-1 11 TRBV10-2 CASSADREQFF TGCGCCAGCAGTGCTGACAGGGAGCAGTTCTTC
many . TRBJ2-3 13 TRBV2 CASRRQSTDTQYF TGTGCCAGCAGGCGACAGTCCACAGATACGCAGTATTTT
. TRBD1 TRBJ2-5 14 TRBV5-1 CASMLGQGSETQYF TGCGCCAGCATGCTGGGACAGGGAAGCGAGACCCAGTACTTC
. . TRBJ2-7 18 TRBV1 CTSSQARLAGGLSYEQYF TGCACCAGCAGCCAAGCGCGACTAGCGGGGGGTCTCTCCTACGAGCAGTACTTC
few . TRBJ1-1 14 TRBV28 CASSLPSMNTEAFF TGTGCCAGCAGCCTACCCTCCATGAACACTGAAGCTTTCTTT
few TRBD1 TRBJ2-7 14 TRBV5-1 CASSFNRGLDEQYF TGCGCCAGCAGCTTTAACAGGGGGCTTGACGAGCAGTACTTC
. . TRBJ1-6 15 TRBV19 CASTRAGAYNSPLHF TGTGCCAGTACCCGCGCGGGCGCCTATAATTCACCCCTCCACTTT
few . TRBJ1-5 15 TRBV11-3 CASSLGRGGATTQHF TGTGCCAGCAGCTTAGGCCGAGGCGGGGCTACGACCCAGCATTTT
few . TRBJ2-7 13 TRBV6-1 CASSTAGTYEQYF TGTGCCAGCAGCACCGCAGGGACCTACGAGCAGTACTTC
. TRBD2 TRBJ2-5 13 TRBV6-5 CASNAGGQETQYF TGTGCCAGCAACGCGGGGGGCCAAGAGACCCAGTACTTC
. . TRBJ2-7 13 TRBV19 CASSGGAGYEQYF TGTGCCAGTAGTGGCGGGGCCGGGTACGAGCAGTACTTC
. TRBD2 TRBJ2-7 16 TRBV18 CASSPLGSGGQSEQYF TGTGCCAGCTCACCACTGGGTAGCGGGGGTCAAAGCGAGCAGTACTTC
few TRBD2 TRBJ2-5 15 TRBV5-1 CASSLSSGGQETQYF TGCGCCAGCAGCTTGTCTAGCGGGGGGCAAGAGACCCAGTACTTC
. . TRBJ2-1 12 TRBV25-1 CARSVGDNEQFF TGTGCCAGAAGTGTCGGGGACAATGAGCAGTTCTTC
few TRBD1 TRBJ1-3 11 TRBV7-2 CASSFDRERYF TGTGCCAGCAGCTTCGACAGGGAAAGATATTTT
many TRBD1 TRBJ1-2 12 TRBV29-1 CSVRRQGDGYTF TGCAGCGTTCGGAGACAGGGGGATGGCTACACCTTC
few . TRBJ1-1 14 TRBV19 CASTRQPLNTEAFF TGTGCCAGTACCCGACAGCCTTTGAACACTGAAGCTTTCTTT
few TRBD2 TRBJ2-1 16 TRBV5-1 CASSLGTSGGLNEQFF TGCGCCAGCAGCTTGGGGACTAGCGGGGGACTAAATGAGCAGTTCTTC
few . TRBJ1-5 14 TRBV5-1 CASSLEAGFQPQHF TGCGCCAGCAGCTTGGAGGCGGGGTTTCAGCCCCAGCATTTT
. . TRBJ1-5 13 TRBV7-9 CASSGNGNQPQHF TGTGCCAGCAGCGGAAACGGGAATCAGCCCCAGCATTTT
. . TRBJ1-2 15 TRBV6-6 CASSGTGEEGYGYTF TGTGCCAGCAGCGGAACAGGAGAGGAGGGATATGGCTACACCTTC
. . TRBJ2-3 14 TRBV18 CASSPPTDPDTQYF TGTGCCAGCTCACCACCTACAGATCCAGATACGCAGTATTTT
many . TRBJ2-3 14 TRBV7-2 CASREELITDTQYF TGTGCCAGCCGAGAGGAGTTGATCACAGATACGCAGTATTTT
. TRBD2 TRBJ2-1 15 TRBV29-1 CSVEDSSGYNNEQFF TGCAGCGTTGAAGACTCTAGCGGGTATAACAATGAGCAGTTCTTC
few TRBD1 TRBJ2-2 15 TRBV25-1 CASSEGTVNTGELFF TGTGCCAGCAGTGAAGGGACAGTTAACACCGGGGAGCTGTTTTTT
few TRBD2 TRBJ2-1 15 TRBV5-6 CASSLLAGVDNEQFF TGTGCCAGCAGCCTACTAGCGGGCGTTGACAATGAGCAGTTCTTC
few TRBD2 TRBJ2-5 13 TRBV11-2 CASGSGGVETQYF TGTGCCAGCGGCTCGGGGGGTGTGGAGACCCAGTACTTC
. TRBD1 TRBJ2-5 13 TRBV5-1 CASRQGGKETQYF TGCGCCAGTAGACAGGGGGGAAAAGAGACCCAGTACTTC